This TCR beta chain was retrieved from a study of identical twins. Study-level findings and limits: Fewer insertions marked abundant cord blood beta clonotypes; young adult naive trended weakly, memory not at all.

A single record per CDR3 protein comes from TCRdb applying MiXCR to the 5' RACE reads. The sample yields 1.5 million to 2 million distinct CDR3 sequences, 32% seen once. Comments on this clonotype: Antigen: not known. One junction end disagrees with the germline gene, perhaps due to a read error.

The TCR originated in a newborn girl in good health. What was sequenced was cord blood.

The CDR3, as DNA: TGCGCCAGCGGCTTGGCCTACAAGCCGAGCTCCTACAATGAGCAGTTCTTC. It codes for CASGLAYKPSSYNEQFF. The chain recombines TRBV5-1 with TRBJ2-1; D is unclear. This CDR3 is 17 amino acids long. In germline, CDR1 is SGHRS, CDR2 YFSETQ.